The source of this TCR beta chain is a study of Graves' ophthalmopathy and Graves' hyperthyroidism. General study findings and limits: Ophthalmopathy progression was predicted with about 67% sensitivity and about 72% specificity. Distinction of ophthalmopathy from stable hyperthyroidism by a 13-signature model reached approximately 90% sensitivity and 81.08% specificity. Most thyroid clonotypes with frequency above 0.001 were detected in blood too.

Amplification targeted the TCR beta CDR3 regions, with RNA transcripts as the source material. HTBI primers primed a first-round RT-PCR, and a second-round multiplex PCR followed. TCRdb used MiXCR to reprocess the multiplex PCR reads, holding one entry per CDR3 protein. The sample contains around 1.1 million distinct CDR3 sequences, approximately 35% of which appear only once. This CDR3 region has 15 residues. Germline V gene sequence: CDR1 SGHVT, CDR2 SQSDAQ. Trimming stripped 6 bases from V and 10 bases from J, with 19 bases between. As for this clonotype: Its target is unknown.

The chain employs TRBV7-4 and TRBJ1-6; D is unclear. Sequenced sample: peripheral blood or thyroid tissue (not recorded which). The TCR sequence derives from an adult man with Graves' hyperthyroidism. CDR3 nucleotides: TGTGCCAGCAGTAGCAGCTGGCAGGATGAATCACCCCTCCACTTT. It specifies CASSSSWQDESPLHF.